Described below is a single T cell receptor (beta chain) sequence and its context. Its antigen is currently unknown. Germline lookup yields CDR1 LNHNV and CDR2 YYDKDF (reference sequence). Germline trimming cut 0 bases from V and 4 bases from J; bases unmatched to any gene: 5. The CDR3 extends over 16 amino acids. This sample is drawn from a study of beta chain features in type 1 diabetes. In the study overall: In all, around 100 million sorted cells from all samples were analyzed. Overall study findings and caveats: Moderately but significantly shorter TCRB CDR3s were found in Type 1 diabetes patients in all four CD4+ subsets. The study found that naive, central memory and Treg TCRB repertoires appeared more similar in patients than in healthy donors.

The study reverse transcribed the entire isolated RNA, so it sequenced expressed TCRB transcripts. The data were produced by immunoSEQ multiplex PCR, yet TCRdb's version contains in-frame clones alone and is incomplete. The sample includes a few hundred thousand clones, roughly 16% of them seen just once. Purity above 95% was achieved in all sorted populations. The sequenced sample was naive CD4+ T cells from blood. This TCR was sampled from a woman younger than 30 in good health. This chain joins TRBV15 and TRBJ1-5, with 8 bases fitting TRBD1. The CDR3 loop is CATSRDGTGRNQPQHF. The DNA for the CDR3 is TGTGCCACCAGCAGAGATGGGACAGGACGGAATCAGCCCCAGCATTTT.